This T cell receptor beta chain derives from a study of vaccination effects on CD4 cells after COVID-19. Following culture for about ten days, CD4+ T cells were isolated. PCR confirmed that the person was infected with SARS-CoV-2 between March and December 2020. Using immunoSEQ multiplex PCR, the repertoire was profiled, and TCRdb retains in-frame clones only, with some absent. Here the sample spans some 50,000 clones, about 74% being singletons. This clone was seen only a few times. Its antigen remains unidentified. This TCR derives from a human donor who had a prior SARS-CoV-2 infection. The sequencing here drew on CD4+ T cells from PBMCs cultured without peptide, taken before COVID-19 vaccination.

For the CDR3, the DNA is TGTGCCAGCAGCCAAGTCTGGACAAGCACAGATACGCAGTATTTT. Protein sequence: CASSQVWTSTDTQYF. This chain joins TRBV3-1 (or the pseudogene TRBV3-2) and TRBJ2-3; a weak D match, TRBD1 (5 bases). The CDR3 is 15 residues long. Trimming pared 1 base from V and 0 bases from J, leaving 8 bases between. CDR1 and CDR2 from the germline V gene are LGHDT and YNNKEL (reference sequence).